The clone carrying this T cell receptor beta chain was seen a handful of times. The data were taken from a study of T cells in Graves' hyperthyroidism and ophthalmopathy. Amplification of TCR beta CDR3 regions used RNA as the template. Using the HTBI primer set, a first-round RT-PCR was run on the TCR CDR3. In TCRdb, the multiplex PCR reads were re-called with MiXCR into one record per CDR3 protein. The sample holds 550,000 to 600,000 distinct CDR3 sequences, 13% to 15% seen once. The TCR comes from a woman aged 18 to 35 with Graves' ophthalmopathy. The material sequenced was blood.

DNA of the CDR3: TGTGCCAGCAGCAAAGACTCCACGAACACCGGGGAGCTGTTTTTT. Residues: CASSKDSTNTGELFF. The chain couples TRBV7-9 to TRBJ2-2; D is uncertain. Looked up from germline, CDR1 is SEHNR and CDR2 is FQNEAQ (reference sequence). CDR3 length: 15 amino acids. V was pared by 5 bases and J by 0 bases, with 10 bases between.